This T cell receptor beta chain was sequenced for a study of PD-1 blockade in classical Hodgkin lymphoma. Study-level results: When set against healthy donors, newly diagnosed patients were reported to show lower baseline TCR diversity. Only CD4+ TCR diversity, not CD8+, had risen significantly by C4D1. Reasons behind the repertoire differences stay unclear, perhaps disease activity or earlier therapy.

In every patient, relapse followed autologous stem cell transplantation, while exposure to brentuximab vedotin differed. Best outcomes ranged across complete response, partial response and progressive disease. To note about this clone: The antigen is undetermined.

The germline CDR1 and CDR2 sequences are SGHVS and FNYEAQ. The CDR3 is 16 residues long. The V gene end was trimmed by 0 bases and the J gene end by 3 bases; junction bases not matched to a gene: 6. This table comes from immunoSEQ multiplex PCR, and its TCRdb copy is limited to in-frame clones, with some not included. Of 45,000 to 60,000 clones in the sample, about 84% were seen once. The chain has TRBV7-6 and TRBJ2-7, with TRBD2 matching 9 bases. The TCR sequence derives from a human donor with classical Hodgkin lymphoma. The source was peripheral blood mononuclear cells (PBMCs), collected at baseline. CDR3 DNA sequence: TGTGCCAGCAGCTTAGCGTTGCGGGAGGGCCTCTACGAGCAGTACTTC. This gives the protein CASSLALREGLYEQYF.